This note documents a single T cell receptor (beta chain) sequence. The antigen is not known. This sample is part of a study of T cells after yellow fever vaccination. Whole-study findings and limits: Within FACS-sorted repertoires, abundant clonotypes contaminating from the bulk population could be present. Peak timing came faster in the weaker secondary response, day 5 versus 15. At around 95% for CD4 and 70% to 90% for CD8, most primary-vaccination clones showed up again after the booster.

This CDR3 comprises 18 residues. CDR1 and CDR2 (germline): MGHDK, SYGVNS. The V gene end was trimmed by 0 bases and the J gene end by 3 bases; junction bases not matched to a gene: 9. One entry per CDR3 protein, called by TCRdb with MiXCR from the 5' RACE reads. Among about 320,000 distinct CDR3 sequences listed, approximately 4.3% were seen once. The TCR was taken from a man younger than 30 who received the YFV17D yellow fever vaccine. J is TRBJ2-1 and V is TRBV25-1, with 9 bases matching TRBD2. This specimen consisted of PBMCs, obtained 15 days after the yellow fever booster vaccination. The CDR3 region has the DNA TGTGCCAGCAGTGAATATGCGGGGGGGACTTTTTACTACAATGAGCAGTTCTTC. Its translation: CASSEYAGGTFYYNEQFF.